This section outlines one T cell receptor (beta chain) sequence together with its context. Its antigen is unknown. V shed 1 base and J shed 8 bases, with 12 bases lying between them. Looked up from germline, CDR1 is SGHTA and CDR2 is FQGNSA. CDR3 length: 14 amino acids. The data were obtained in a study of T cells after yellow fever vaccination. Study outcomes and limitations: Relatively few clonotypes were ones that appeared in both CD4 and CD8 compartments. A large majority of primary-vaccination clones showed up again after the booster (about 97% CD4, about 87% CD8). The bulk population could contribute abundant contaminating clonotypes to FACS-sorted repertoires.

TCRdb independently ran MiXCR on the 5' RACE reads; one entry per CDR3 protein. Of roughly 330,000 distinct CDR3 sequences in the sample, about 6.9% were seen once. This TCR came from a man between 18 and 29 years old who received the YFV17D yellow fever vaccine. Source: PBMCs, taken more than 35 days after the first yellow fever vaccination. J is TRBJ2-1 and V is TRBV7-2, with D perhaps TRBD2 (5 bases). CDR3 sequence (DNA): TGTGCCAGCAGCTTAGAGGCTAGCTGGGATGAGCAGTTCTTC. Its translation is CASSLEASWDEQFF.